This T cell receptor beta chain emerged from a study of CD8 T cells in ankylosing spondylitis. General study points: Those disease-linked clones were CD8+; they were also relatively rare in peripheral blood. There were earlier reports of some motif variants in reactive arthritis synovial fluid and blood. Clones linked to disease were reported to show significant enrichment in matched ankylosing spondylitis synovial fluid.

MiXCR, run by TCRdb on the 5' RACE reads, gives a single entry per CDR3 protein. The table lists 200,000 to 250,000 distinct CDR3 sequences, more than 25% of them singletons. The table lists this clonotype with many counts. Its specificity is not known. The source material was blood, either unsorted or a sorted T cell fraction (not recorded which). This sequence was found in a male donor with ankylosing spondylitis or in good health (not recorded which).

DNA for the CDR3: TGTGCCAGCAGCTGGGGGGACAGAAGGAACACTGAAGCTTTCTTT. Amino acids: CASSWGDRRNTEAFF. The chain combines TRBV7-2 with TRBJ1-1, with TRBD1 matching 7 bases. Unmatched junction bases numbered 6, after V lost 4 bases and J lost 1 base. This CDR3 comprises 15 residues. From germline, CDR1 is SGHTA and CDR2 FQGNSA. Complete variable domain (other parts from reference TRBV7-2 and TRBJ1-1): GAGVSQSPSNKVTEKGKDVELRCDPISGHTALYWYRQSLGQGLEFLIYFQGNSAPDKSGLPSDRFSAERTGGSVSTLTIQRTQQEDSAVYLCASSWGDRRNTEAFFGQGTRLTVV.